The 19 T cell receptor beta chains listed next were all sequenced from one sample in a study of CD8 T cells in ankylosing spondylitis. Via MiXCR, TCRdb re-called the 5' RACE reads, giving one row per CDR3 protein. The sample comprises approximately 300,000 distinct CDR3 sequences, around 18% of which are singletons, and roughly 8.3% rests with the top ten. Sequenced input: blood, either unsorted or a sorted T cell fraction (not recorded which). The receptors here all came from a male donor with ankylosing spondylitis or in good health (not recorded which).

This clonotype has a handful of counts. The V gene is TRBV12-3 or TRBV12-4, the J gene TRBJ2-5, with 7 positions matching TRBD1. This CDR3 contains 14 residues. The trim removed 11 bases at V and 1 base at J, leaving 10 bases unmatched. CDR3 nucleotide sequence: TGTGCCGTGAGCAGGGGGACCCTCCAAGAGACCCAGTACTTC. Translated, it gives CAVSRGTLQETQYF.

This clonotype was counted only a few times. CDR3 nucleotides: TGCGCCAGCAGCAATCAGCCGGGACAGGGGCCCCTCAATGAGCAGTTCTTC. It translates to CASSNQPGQGPLNEQFF. This chain joins TRBV5-1 and TRBJ2-1; 10 bases are a match to TRBD1. Germline CDR1 and CDR2: SGHRS and YFSETQ. J was trimmed by 6 bases and V by 4 bases; bases with no gene match: 13. The CDR3 is 17 residues long.

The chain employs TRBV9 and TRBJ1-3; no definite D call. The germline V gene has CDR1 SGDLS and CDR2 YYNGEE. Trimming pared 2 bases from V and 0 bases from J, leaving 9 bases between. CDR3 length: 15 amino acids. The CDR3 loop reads CASSVGSVSGNTIYF. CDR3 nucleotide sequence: TGTGCCAGCAGCGTCGGCTCGGTCTCTGGAAACACCATATATTTT. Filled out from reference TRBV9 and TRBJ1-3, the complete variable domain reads DSGVTQTPKHLITATGQRVTLRCSPRSGDLSVYWYQQSLDQGLQFLIQYYNGEERAKGNILERFSAQQFPDLHSELNLSSLELGDSALYFCASSVGSVSGNTIYFGEGSWLTVV.

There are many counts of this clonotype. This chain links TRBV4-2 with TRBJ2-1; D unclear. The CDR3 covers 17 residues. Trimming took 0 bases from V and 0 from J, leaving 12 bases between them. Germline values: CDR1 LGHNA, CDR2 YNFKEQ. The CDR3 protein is CASSQDAWRSSYNEQFF. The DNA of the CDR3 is TGTGCCAGCAGCCAAGATGCATGGCGGAGCTCCTACAATGAGCAGTTCTTC.

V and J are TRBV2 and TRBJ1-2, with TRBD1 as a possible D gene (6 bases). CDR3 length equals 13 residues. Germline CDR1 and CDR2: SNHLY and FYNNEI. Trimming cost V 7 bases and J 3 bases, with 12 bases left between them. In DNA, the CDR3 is TGTGCCAGCACACAGGGTGGAGACTATGGCTACACCTTC. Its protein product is CASTQGGDYGYTF.

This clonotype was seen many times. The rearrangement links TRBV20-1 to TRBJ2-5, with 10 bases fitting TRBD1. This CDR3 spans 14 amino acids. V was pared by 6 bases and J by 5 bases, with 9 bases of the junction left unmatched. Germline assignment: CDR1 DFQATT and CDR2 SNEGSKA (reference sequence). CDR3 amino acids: CSAQTGGIVETQYF. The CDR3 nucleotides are TGCAGTGCCCAGACAGGGGGCATTGTGGAGACCCAGTACTTC.

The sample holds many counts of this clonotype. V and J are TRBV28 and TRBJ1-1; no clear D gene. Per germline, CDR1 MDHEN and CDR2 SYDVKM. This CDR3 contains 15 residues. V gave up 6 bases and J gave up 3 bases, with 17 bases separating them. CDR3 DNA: TGTGCCAGCAGCCCAGTTATGGGGAGGGACACTGAAGCTTTCTTT. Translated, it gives CASSPVMGRDTEAFF.

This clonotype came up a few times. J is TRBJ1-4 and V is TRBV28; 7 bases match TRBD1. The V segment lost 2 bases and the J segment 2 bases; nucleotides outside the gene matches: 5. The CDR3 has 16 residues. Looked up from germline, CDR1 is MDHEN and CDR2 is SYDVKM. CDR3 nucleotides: TGTGCCAGCAGTTTAAAGGCAGGGGGGACTAATGAAAAACTGTTTTTT. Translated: CASSLKAGGTNEKLFF.

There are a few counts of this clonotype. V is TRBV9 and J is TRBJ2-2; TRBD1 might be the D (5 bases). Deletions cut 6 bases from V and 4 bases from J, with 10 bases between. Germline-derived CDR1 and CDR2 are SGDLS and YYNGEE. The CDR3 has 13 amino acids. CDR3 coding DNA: TGTGCCAGCAACCCAGGGCGCACCGGGGAGCTGTTTTTT. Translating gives CASNPGRTGELFF.

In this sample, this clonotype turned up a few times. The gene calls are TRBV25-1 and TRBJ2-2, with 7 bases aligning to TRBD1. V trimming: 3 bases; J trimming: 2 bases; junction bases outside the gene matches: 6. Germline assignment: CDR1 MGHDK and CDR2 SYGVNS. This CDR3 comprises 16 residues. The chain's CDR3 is CASSDSGTANTGELFF. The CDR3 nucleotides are TGTGCCAGCAGTGACTCCGGGACAGCTAACACCGGGGAGCTGTTTTTT.

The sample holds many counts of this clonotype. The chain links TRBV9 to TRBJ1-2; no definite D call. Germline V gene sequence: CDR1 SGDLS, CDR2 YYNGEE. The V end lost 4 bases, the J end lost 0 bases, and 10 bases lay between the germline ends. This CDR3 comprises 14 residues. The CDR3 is CASSPPTANYGYTF. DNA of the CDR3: TGTGCCAGCAGCCCTCCGACGGCTAACTATGGCTACACCTTC.

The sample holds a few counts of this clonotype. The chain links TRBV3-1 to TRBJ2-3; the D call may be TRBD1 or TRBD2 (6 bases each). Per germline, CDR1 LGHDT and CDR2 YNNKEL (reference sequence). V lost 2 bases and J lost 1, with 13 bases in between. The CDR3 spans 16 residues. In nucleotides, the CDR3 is TGTGCCAGCAGCCAATTCGGGGGCGATCGCACAGATACGCAGTATTTT. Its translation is CASSQFGGDRTDTQYF.

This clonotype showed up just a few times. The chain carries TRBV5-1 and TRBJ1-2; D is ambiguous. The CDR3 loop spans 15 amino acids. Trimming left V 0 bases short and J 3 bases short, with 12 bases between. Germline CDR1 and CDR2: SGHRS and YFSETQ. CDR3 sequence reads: CASSLDGNSYYGYTF. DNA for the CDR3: TGCGCCAGCAGCTTGGACGGTAACAGCTACTATGGCTACACCTTC.

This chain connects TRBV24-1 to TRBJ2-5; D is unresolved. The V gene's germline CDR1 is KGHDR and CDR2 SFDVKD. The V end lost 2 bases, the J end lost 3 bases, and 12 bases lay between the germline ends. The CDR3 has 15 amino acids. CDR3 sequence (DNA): TGTGCCACCAGTGATTCCGGAACAGCTAAAGAGACCCAGTACTTC. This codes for CATSDSGTAKETQYF.

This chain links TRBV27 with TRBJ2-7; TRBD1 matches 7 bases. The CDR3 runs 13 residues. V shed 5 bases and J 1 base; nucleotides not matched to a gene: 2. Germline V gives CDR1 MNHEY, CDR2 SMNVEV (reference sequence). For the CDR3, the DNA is TGTGCCAGCAGTCCAGGGGGTTCCTACGAGCAGTACGTC. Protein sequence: CASSPGGSYEQYV.

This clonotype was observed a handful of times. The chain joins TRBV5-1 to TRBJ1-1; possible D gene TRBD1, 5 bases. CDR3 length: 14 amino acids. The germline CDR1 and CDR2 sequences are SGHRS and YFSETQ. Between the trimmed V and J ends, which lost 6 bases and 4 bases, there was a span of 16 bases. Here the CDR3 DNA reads TGCGCCAGCAACTTTGTAGGGGCTGGCACTGAAGCTTTCTTT. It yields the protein CASNFVGAGTEAFF.

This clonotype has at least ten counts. The CDR3 spells CASSLDDYGYTF. CDR3 DNA sequence: TGTGCCAGCAGCTTGGATGACTATGGCTACACCTTC. The rearrangement joins TRBV5-6 to TRBJ1-2, with D unresolved. Trimming cost V 0 bases and J 3 bases, with 3 bases left between them. The length of the CDR3 is 12 residues. Germline-derived CDR1 and CDR2 are SGHDT and YYEEEE.

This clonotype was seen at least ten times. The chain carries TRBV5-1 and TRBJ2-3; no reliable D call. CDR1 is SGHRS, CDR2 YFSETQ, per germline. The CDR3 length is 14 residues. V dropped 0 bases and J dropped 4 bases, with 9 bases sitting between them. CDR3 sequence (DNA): TGCGCCAGCAGCTTGGGGGCCCGCGCAGATACGCAGTATTTT. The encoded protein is CASSLGARADTQYF.

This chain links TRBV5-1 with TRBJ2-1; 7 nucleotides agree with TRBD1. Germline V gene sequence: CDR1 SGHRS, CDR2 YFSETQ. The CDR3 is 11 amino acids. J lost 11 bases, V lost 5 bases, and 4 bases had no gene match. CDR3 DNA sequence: TGCGCCAGCAGTACAGGGGACCAGCAGTTCTTC. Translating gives CASSTGDQQFF.